This T cell receptor (beta chain) appears in the sequencing data of a study of blood T cell repertoires in COVID-19. About the research overall: The United States, Italy and Spain supplied acute and convalescent COVID-19 samples. PBMCs, B-cell-depleted T cells, or T cells were the source of the cDNA or gDNA that made up the material.

In the original workflow: Researchers report that nucleated cell counts were estimated from reference gene primer amplification. The table came from immunoSEQ multiplex PCR; TCRdb's copy has only in-frame clones and leaves some out. V and J calls and clone size are given by that table; D and trimming were obtained from the DNA. Among 200,000 to 250,000 clones listed, 75% to 85% were seen once. Seattle cases were enrolled at active infection and followed longitudinally. What was sequenced was peripheral blood. The sequence came from a woman older than 75 with COVID-19, enrolled during active disease.

CDR3 in amino acids: CASSFSRGQGTDTQYF. DNA for the CDR3: TGTGCCAGCAGTTTCTCCAGGGGGCAGGGCACAGATACGCAGTATTTT. V and J are TRBV28 and TRBJ2-3, with 8 nucleotides matching TRBD1. The CDR3 totals 16 residues. J was trimmed by 1 base and V by 3 bases; bases with no gene match: 6. The V gene's germline CDR1 is MDHEN and CDR2 SYDVKM.